These T cell receptor beta chains were read from a single sample in a study of T cells in Graves' hyperthyroidism and ophthalmopathy. TCRdb redid the calling of the multiplex PCR reads with MiXCR, one entry per CDR3 protein. The sample gives around 500,000 distinct CDR3 sequences, about 15% of which show up once; approximately 15% is in the top ten. The specimen was blood. These receptors were collected from a middle-aged woman with Graves' hyperthyroidism. The CDR3 runs from the conserved cysteine through the conserved F or W. The D gene is left open where the match is weak. Clone sizes are given selectively: once, few, many, or a class where the clone is expanded.

J gene: TRBJ2-1; D gene: TRBD2; V gene: TRBV30; clone size: many; CDR3 DNA: TGTGCCTGGAGTGTAGTAGCGGGACTACTAAATGAGCAGTTCTTC; CDR3 protein: CAWSVVAGLLNEQFF
J gene: TRBJ1-2; D gene: -; V gene: TRBV6-1; clone size: -; CDR3 DNA: TGTGCCAGCAGCGCACCGCTTACGACAGCGAACTATGGCTACACCTTC; CDR3 protein: CASSAPLTTANYGYTF
J gene: TRBJ2-7; D gene: -; V gene: TRBV5-1; clone size: many; CDR3 DNA: TGCGCCAGCAGCTTGGCCGCCGGGACGGACCTGGTAGGGCAGTACTTC; CDR3 protein: CASSLAAGTDLVGQYF
J gene: TRBJ2-7; D gene: -; V gene: TRBV20-1; clone size: -; CDR3 DNA: TGCAGTGCTAGAGATCTTGCGGTCGAGCAGTACTTC; CDR3 protein: CSARDLAVEQYF
J gene: TRBJ2-1; D gene: -; V gene: TRBV5-1; clone size: few; CDR3 DNA: TGCGCCAGCTCTTCCCGCCCCGGCAATGAGCAGTTCTTC; CDR3 protein: CASSSRPGNEQFF
J gene: TRBJ1-1; D gene: TRBD1; V gene: TRBV19; clone size: -; CDR3 DNA: TGTGCCAGTAGTATCTTACAGGGGGCGTTGAACACTGAAGCTTTCTTT; CDR3 protein: CASSILQGALNTEAFF
J gene: TRBJ2-1; D gene: TRBD2; V gene: TRBV30; clone size: many; CDR3 DNA: TGTGCCTGGAGTGCGAAACTAGCGGGATACAATGAGCAGTTCTTC; CDR3 protein: CAWSAKLAGYNEQFF
J gene: TRBJ1-1; D gene: -; V gene: TRBV7-9; clone size: -; CDR3 DNA: TGTGCCAGCAGACCCGGAGCCAGCACTGAAGCTTTCTTT; CDR3 protein: CASRPGASTEAFF
J gene: TRBJ2-7; D gene: TRBD2; V gene: TRBV29-1; clone size: many; CDR3 DNA: TGCAGCGTTACAAGGGGCATAGCGGGAATAAACTACGAGCAGTACTTC; CDR3 protein: CSVTRGIAGINYEQYF
J gene: TRBJ2-3; D gene: TRBD2; V gene: TRBV3-1; clone size: many; CDR3 DNA: TGTGCCAGCAGCCAACTAGCGGGAATTAGAACAGATACGCAGTATTTT; CDR3 protein: CASSQLAGIRTDTQYF
J gene: TRBJ2-1; D gene: -; V gene: TRBV3-1; clone size: many; CDR3 DNA: TGTGCCAGCAGCCAAGAGAGCGGAAGAGGGGCTTTTTACAATGAGCAGTTCTTC; CDR3 protein: CASSQESGRGAFYNEQFF
J gene: TRBJ2-7; D gene: -; V gene: TRBV6-1; clone size: many; CDR3 DNA: TGTGCCAGCAGTGAAAGGGCAGCGAAAGTATCCTACGAGCAGTACTTC; CDR3 protein: CASSERAAKVSYEQYF
J gene: TRBJ2-7; D gene: TRBD1; V gene: TRBV11-2; clone size: many; CDR3 DNA: TGTGCCAGCAGCTTGGTTCAGGGGGAGTCCTACGAGCAGTACTTC; CDR3 protein: CASSLVQGESYEQYF
J gene: TRBJ2-1; D gene: TRBD2; V gene: TRBV6-2/TRBV6-3; clone size: -; CDR3 DNA: TGTGCCAGCCGGCTAGCGGGAAGTGATGAGCAGTTCTTC; CDR3 protein: CASRLAGSDEQFF
J gene: TRBJ2-4; D gene: TRBD2; V gene: TRBV6-1; clone size: -; CDR3 DNA: TGTGCCAGCAGTTCCCCGACTAGCGGAAAAAACATTCAGTACTTC; CDR3 protein: CASSSPTSGKNIQYF
J gene: TRBJ1-4; D gene: -; V gene: TRBV24-1; clone size: many; CDR3 DNA: TGTGCCACCAGTGACTCGGGACCGCCGGAACGAGGAAAACTGTTTTTT; CDR3 protein: CATSDSGPPERGKLFF
J gene: TRBJ2-7; D gene: -; V gene: TRBV7-2; clone size: -; CDR3 DNA: TGTGCCAGCAGCTTAACCCCCGGGAACGAGCAGTACTTC; CDR3 protein: CASSLTPGNEQYF
J gene: TRBJ2-1; D gene: -; V gene: TRBV30; clone size: many; CDR3 DNA: TGTGCCTGGAGTAGTATGGGACGGGGTGAGCAGTTCTTC; CDR3 protein: CAWSSMGRGEQFF
J gene: TRBJ2-7; D gene: TRBD1; V gene: TRBV10-3; clone size: many; CDR3 DNA: TGTGCCATCAGTGAGTCGAGACAGGGCCGCGAGCAGTACTTC; CDR3 protein: CAISESRQGREQYF
J gene: TRBJ1-4; D gene: -; V gene: TRBV5-8; clone size: many; CDR3 DNA: TGTGCCAGCAGCCTGGGGGGCGAAAAACTGTTTTTT; CDR3 protein: CASSLGGEKLFF
J gene: TRBJ1-6; D gene: -; V gene: TRBV18; clone size: -; CDR3 DNA: TGTGCCAGCTCACCAAGGGAGTATTCACCCCTCCACTTT; CDR3 protein: CASSPREYSPLHF
J gene: TRBJ2-5; D gene: TRBD2; V gene: TRBV20-1; clone size: many; CDR3 DNA: TGCAGTGCTTCGGGACTAGCAATTTCAGAGACCCAGTACTTC; CDR3 protein: CSASGLAISETQYF
J gene: TRBJ2-7; D gene: TRBD2; V gene: TRBV7-9; clone size: few; CDR3 DNA: TGTGCCAGCAGTTTAGGTGCGGGAGGGCCGAACGAGCAGTACTTC; CDR3 protein: CASSLGAGGPNEQYF
J gene: TRBJ1-1; D gene: -; V gene: TRBV30; clone size: many; CDR3 DNA: TGTGCCTGGAGTGTACTGCAGGGAACGTCAGCTTTCTTT; CDR3 protein: CAWSVLQGTSAFF
J gene: TRBJ1-2; D gene: -; V gene: TRBV19; clone size: many; CDR3 DNA: TGTGCCAGTACCAAGACAGGAGTAAACTATGGCTACACCTTC; CDR3 protein: CASTKTGVNYGYTF
J gene: TRBJ2-5; D gene: -; V gene: TRBV6-1; clone size: few; CDR3 DNA: TGTGCCAGCAGTTCCGGACTGGAAAGATACCAAGAGACCCAGTACTTC; CDR3 protein: CASSSGLERYQETQYF
J gene: TRBJ2-7; D gene: -; V gene: TRBV5-6; clone size: many; CDR3 DNA: TGTGCCAGCTCACCAGGGGCGGGGGCCTACGAGCAGTACTTC; CDR3 protein: CASSPGAGAYEQYF
J gene: TRBJ2-3; D gene: TRBD2; V gene: TRBV20-1; clone size: many; CDR3 DNA: TGCAGTGCTAGTACTAGCGGGGGCACAGATACGCAGTATTTT; CDR3 protein: CSASTSGGTDTQYF
J gene: TRBJ1-2; D gene: TRBD1; V gene: TRBV6-9; clone size: few; CDR3 DNA: TGTGCCAGCAGTTACCTGGGACAGGGGCTCGACTATGGCTACACCTTC; CDR3 protein: CASSYLGQGLDYGYTF